Following are 20 T cell receptor beta chains from one sample sequenced in a study of blood T cells in healthy people across ages. Alongside a J-beta primer mix, a sample-barcoded 5' primer served in a second PCR lasting about 7 to 12 cycles. TCRdb independently ran MiXCR on the 5' RACE reads; one entry per CDR3 protein. The sample lists about 800,000 distinct CDR3 sequences; roughly 64% were seen once. The sequencing input was blood. The origin of the receptors is a man aged 30-40 years in good health.

CDR3 sequence (DNA): TGCAGTGCCCCGTCCGACAGGGCGTACGAGCAGTACTTC. Translation gives CSAPSDRAYEQYF. This sequence joins TRBV20-1 and TRBJ2-7; 7 nucleotides line up with TRBD1. This CDR3 comprises 13 residues. Germline V CDR1 and CDR2: DFQATT, SNEGSKA (reference sequence). With V trimmed by 6 bases and J by 4 bases, 9 bases remained unmatched.

The chain recombines TRBV10-2 with TRBJ2-3; D is unresolved. Germline values: CDR1 WSHSY, CDR2 SAAADI. Between the trimmed V and J ends, which lost 10 bases and 2 bases, there was a span of 19 bases. The CDR3 is made up of 15 amino acids. CDR3 loop: CATTFSGEVTDTQYF. For the CDR3, the DNA is TGCGCCACAACCTTTTCGGGCGAGGTCACAGATACGCAGTATTTT.

CDR3 sequence reads: CSARAQTGELFF. The CDR3 DNA reads TGCAGTGCTAGGGCCCAAACCGGGGAGCTGTTTTTT. The chain recombines TRBV20-1 with TRBJ2-2; D is uncertain. The CDR3 contains 12 residues. V was clipped by 3 bases and J by 5 bases, with 7 bases between them. In germline, CDR1 is DFQATT, CDR2 SNEGSKA (reference sequence).

The rearrangement joins TRBV7-2 to TRBJ2-2; weak D call: TRBD2 (6 bases). CDR3 length: 16 residues. Trimming took off 2 bases at V and 5 bases at J, with 15 bases between the two ends. The germline V gene encodes CDR1 SGHTA and CDR2 FQGNSA. DNA for the CDR3: TGTGCCAGCAGCTTAAGGGCCCGGGGGATGACCGGGGAGCTGTTTTTT. This translates into CASSLRARGMTGELFF. Together with reference TRBV7-2 and TRBJ2-2, the CDR3 gives the full variable domain: GAGVSQSPSNKVTEKGKDVELRCDPISGHTALYWYRQSLGQGLEFLIYFQGNSAPDKSGLPSDRFSAERTGGSVSTLTIQRTQQEDSAVYLCASSLRARGMTGELFFGEGSRLTVL.

The CDR3 DNA is TGTGCCAGCAGCCTGTCCGGGGGAGGGCCCAAAAACATTCAGTACTTC. Residues: CASSLSGGGPKNIQYF. The gene calls are TRBV7-2 and TRBJ2-4; 7 nucleotides align to TRBD2. CDR1 is SGHTA, CDR2 FQGNSA, per germline. V trimming: 5 bases; J trimming: 2 bases; junction bases outside the gene matches: 9. The CDR3 runs to 16 residues.

The genes are TRBV7-2 and TRBJ2-1; D not resolved. Trimming stripped 1 base from V and 0 bases from J, with 4 bases between. The germline gives CDR1 SGHTA, CDR2 FQGNSA. The length of the CDR3 is 14 residues. DNA of the CDR3: TGTGCCAGCAGCTTAGAGGGCTCCTACAATGAGCAGTTCTTC. It specifies CASSLEGSYNEQFF. Filled out from reference TRBV7-2 and TRBJ2-1, the complete variable domain reads GAGVSQSPSNKVTEKGKDVELRCDPISGHTALYWYRQSLGQGLEFLIYFQGNSAPDKSGLPSDRFSAERTGGSVSTLTIQRTQQEDSAVYLCASSLEGSYNEQFFGPGTRLTVL.

The chain employs TRBV7-3 and TRBJ2-1; possible D gene TRBD2, 5 bases. Germline V gene data show CDR1 as SGHTA and CDR2 as FQGTGA. V was pared by 4 bases and J by 6 bases, with 13 bases between. The CDR3 length is 14 residues. CDR3 sequence reads: CASSSSGVANEQFF. The CDR3 DNA reads as TGTGCCAGCAGCTCAAGCGGAGTGGCCAATGAGCAGTTCTTC.

This clonotype was seen a handful of times. The gene calls are TRBV20-1 and TRBJ1-2; D may be TRBD1 (5 bases). V was clipped by 6 bases and J by 8 bases, with 19 bases between them. Germline V gene sequence: CDR1 DFQATT, CDR2 SNEGSKA (reference sequence). The CDR3 is 13 amino acids. Written as DNA, the CDR3 is TGCAGTGCCAGTTCCCAGGGCGCATCGGGCTACACCTTC. Protein product: CSASSQGASGYTF.

The chain recombines TRBV11-2 with TRBJ1-2; possibly TRBD1 for D (5 bases). Germline values: CDR1 SGHAT, CDR2 FQNNGV. V was shortened by 0 bases and J by 5 bases, with 28 bases between the two germline ends. The CDR3 is 20 amino acids. The CDR3 nucleotides read TGTGCCAGCAGCTTAGATGCATTCCTTTGGACACAAAAAGAACAATATGGCTACACCTTC. This gives the protein CASSLDAFLWTQKEQYGYTF.

The chain recombines TRBV24-1 with TRBJ2-6; 8 bases are shared with TRBD2. Trimming removed 4 bases from V and 2 bases from J; junction bases left unmatched: 3. In germline, CDR1 is KGHDR, CDR2 SFDVKD. The CDR3 sequence is 16 residues long. CDR3 sequence reads: CATSDPLAAGANVLTF. For the CDR3, the DNA is TGTGCCACCAGTGACCCACTAGCGGCTGGGGCCAACGTCCTGACTTTC.

This chain uses TRBV15 with TRBJ2-5, with TRBD2 identical over 10 bases. This CDR3 contains 15 residues. V was clipped by 6 bases and J by 5 bases; unmatched bases: 9. Germline assignment: CDR1 LNHNV and CDR2 YYDKDF (reference sequence). CDR3 sequence (DNA): TGTGCCACCAGTACTAGCGGGACCTTCCATGAGACCCAGTACTTC. This encodes CATSTSGTFHETQYF.

This clonotype was seen a single time. The chain carries TRBV20-1 and TRBJ2-7; 14 bases are a match to TRBD2. After removal of 3 bases from V and 1 base from J, the junction contained 5 bases not matched to a gene. CDR1 DFQATT and CDR2 SNEGSKA come from the germline V gene (reference sequence). The CDR3 sequence is 16 residues long. The CDR3 loop is CSASEGLAGESYEQYF. The CDR3 DNA reads as TGCAGTGCTAGCGAGGGACTAGCGGGAGAGTCCTACGAGCAGTACTTC.

The rearrangement joins TRBV28 to TRBJ2-6; no firm D call. The V gene's germline CDR1 is MDHEN and CDR2 SYDVKM. The V end lost 8 bases, the J end lost 4 bases, and 15 bases lay between the germline ends. The CDR3 has 15 residues. Here the CDR3 reads CASGRGRGGANVLTF. The CDR3 DNA follows: TGTGCCAGCGGACGAGGTAGAGGCGGGGCCAACGTCCTGACTTTC.

Concerning this clonotype itself: A much larger clone lies a single base off, so this may be a read error. CDR3 region: CASSYEDSQFF. In DNA, the CDR3 is TGTGCCAGCAGTTACGAGGACAGTCAGTTCTTC. The chain is built from TRBV6-2 or TRBV6-3 and TRBJ2-1, with D possibly matching TRBD1 (6 bases). Trimming cost V 2 bases and J 13 bases, with 9 bases left between them. The CDR3 loop spans 11 amino acids. Per the germline V gene, CDR1 is MNHEY and CDR2 is SVGEGT.

In DNA form, the CDR3 reads TGTGCCAGCAGTATCAGACAGTCATACGAGCAGTACTTC. It is translated as CASSIRQSYEQYF. The V call is TRBV27, the J call TRBJ2-7; maybe TRBD1 (5 bases). This CDR3 has 13 amino acids. Per germline, CDR1 MNHEY and CDR2 SMNVEV (reference sequence). Between the trimmed V and J ends, which lost 5 bases and 4 bases, there was a span of 12 bases.

The chain is built from TRBV29-1 and TRBJ1-2; D unclear. Germline CDR1 SQVTM, CDR2 ANQGSEA. The V end lost 0 bases, the J end lost 2 bases, and 13 bases lay between the germline ends. This CDR3 has 15 amino acids. Here the CDR3 reads CSVEDVSQENYGYTF. The CDR3 DNA follows: TGCAGCGTTGAAGATGTGAGTCAGGAGAACTATGGCTACACCTTC.

In this sample, this clonotype turned up a few times. The V call is TRBV29-1, the J call TRBJ2-4; D might be TRBD1 (5 bases). Germline lookup yields CDR1 SQVTM and CDR2 ANQGSEA. The CDR3 has 13 amino acids. The ends were cut back, 2 bases at V and 13 bases at J, with 18 bases in the middle. The CDR3 DNA reads TGCAGCGTTGAAACAGGATCAAGTGGTGAGCAGTACTTC. Protein: CSVETGSSGEQYF.

V usage is TRBV7-9 and J usage is TRBJ2-1; possibly TRBD2 for D (5 bases). The V gene's germline CDR1 is SEHNR and CDR2 FQNEAQ (reference sequence). The V and J ends lost 7 bases and 0 bases respectively, with 19 bases between them. CDR3 size: 17 residues. CDR3 amino acids: CASTPTEALYSYNEQFF. In nucleotides, the CDR3 is TGTGCCAGCACCCCCACGGAGGCACTTTACTCCTACAATGAGCAGTTCTTC.

The V gene is TRBV6-1, the J gene TRBJ2-3; D may correspond to TRBD1 or TRBD2 (5 bases each). The CDR3 covers 15 residues. CDR1 MNHNS and CDR2 SASEGT come from the germline V gene. Trimming cost V 6 bases and J 4 bases, with 17 bases left between them. The CDR3 spells CASRLYGGNADTQYF. For the CDR3, the DNA is TGTGCCAGCAGGCTTTATGGGGGTAACGCAGATACGCAGTATTTT.

This chain links TRBV3-1 with TRBJ1-2; perhaps TRBD1 as D (6 bases). CDR3 length: 15 residues. The V gene's germline CDR1 is LGHDT and CDR2 YNNKEL (reference sequence). V lost 4 bases, J lost 4 bases, and 16 bases lay in between. CDR3 sequence reads: CASSPGGRDSYGYTF. The CDR3, as DNA: TGTGCCAGCAGCCCGGGGGGCAGGGACTCCTATGGCTACACCTTC.